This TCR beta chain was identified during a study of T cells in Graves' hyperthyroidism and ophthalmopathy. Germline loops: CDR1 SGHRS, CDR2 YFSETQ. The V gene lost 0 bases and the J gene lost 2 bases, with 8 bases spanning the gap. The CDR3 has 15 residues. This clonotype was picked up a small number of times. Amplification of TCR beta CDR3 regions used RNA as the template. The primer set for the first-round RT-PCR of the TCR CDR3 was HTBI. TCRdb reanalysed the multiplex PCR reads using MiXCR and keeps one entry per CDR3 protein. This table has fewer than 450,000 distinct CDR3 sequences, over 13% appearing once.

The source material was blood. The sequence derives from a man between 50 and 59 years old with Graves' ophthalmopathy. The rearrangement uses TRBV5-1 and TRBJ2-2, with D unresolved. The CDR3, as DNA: TGCGCCAGCAGCTTGGAGGCGAGAAACACCGGGGAGCTGTTTTTT. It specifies CASSLEARNTGELFF. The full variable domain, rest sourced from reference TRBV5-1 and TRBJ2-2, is KAGVTQTPRYLIKTRGQQVTLSCSPISGHRSVSWYQQTPGQGLQFLFEYFSETQRNKGNFPGRFSGRQFSNSRSEMNVSTLELGDSALYLCASSLEARNTGELFFGEGSRLTVL.